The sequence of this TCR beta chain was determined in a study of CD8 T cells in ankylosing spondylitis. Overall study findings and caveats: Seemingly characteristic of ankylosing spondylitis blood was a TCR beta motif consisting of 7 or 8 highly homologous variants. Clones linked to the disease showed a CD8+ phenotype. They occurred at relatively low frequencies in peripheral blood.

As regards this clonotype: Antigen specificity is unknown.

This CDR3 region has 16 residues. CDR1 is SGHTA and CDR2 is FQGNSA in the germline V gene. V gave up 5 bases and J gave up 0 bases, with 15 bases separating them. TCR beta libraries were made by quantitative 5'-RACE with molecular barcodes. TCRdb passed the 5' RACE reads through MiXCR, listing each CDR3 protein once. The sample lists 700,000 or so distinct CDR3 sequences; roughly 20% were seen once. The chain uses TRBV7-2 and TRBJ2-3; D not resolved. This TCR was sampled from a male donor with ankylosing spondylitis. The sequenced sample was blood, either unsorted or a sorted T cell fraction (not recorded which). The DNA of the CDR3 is TGTGCCAGCAGCCCCCAAAGCCGTGGCAGCACAGATACGCAGTATTTT. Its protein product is CASSPQSRGSTDTQYF.